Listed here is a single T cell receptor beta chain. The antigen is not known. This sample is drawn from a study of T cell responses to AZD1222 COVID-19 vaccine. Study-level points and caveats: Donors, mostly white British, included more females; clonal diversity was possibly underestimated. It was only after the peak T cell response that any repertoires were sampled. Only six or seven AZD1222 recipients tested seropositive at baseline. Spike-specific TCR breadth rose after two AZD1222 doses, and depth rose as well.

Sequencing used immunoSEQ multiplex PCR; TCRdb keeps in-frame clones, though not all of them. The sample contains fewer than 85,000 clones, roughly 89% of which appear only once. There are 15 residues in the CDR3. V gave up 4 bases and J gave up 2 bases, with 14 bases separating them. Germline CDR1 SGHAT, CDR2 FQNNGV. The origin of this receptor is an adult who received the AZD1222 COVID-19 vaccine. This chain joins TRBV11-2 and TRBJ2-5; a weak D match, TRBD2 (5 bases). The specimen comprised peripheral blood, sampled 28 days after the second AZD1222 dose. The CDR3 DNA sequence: TGTGCCAGCAGCTCCCCCTTCGGGGTTCAAGAGACCCAGTACTTC. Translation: CASSSPFGVQETQYF.